The rows below give T cell receptor beta chains drawn from one sample of a study of cytomegalovirus exposure and HLA in healthy donors. Sequencing used immunoSEQ multiplex PCR; TCRdb keeps in-frame clones, though not all of them. The table for this sample gives 29,000 or so clones. The sequenced material came from PBMCs. The receptor set was obtained from a man aged 30 to 45 in good health and CMV-seronegative. CDR3s include the opening cysteine and the closing phenylalanine or tryptophan. The D gene is left open where the match is weak.

V gene,D gene,J gene,CDR3 protein,CDR3 DNA
TRBV18,TRBD1,TRBJ2-7,CASSGTGPASEQYF,TGTGCCAGCTCCGGGACAGGGCCCGCGTCCGAGCAGTACTTC
TRBV19,TRBD1,TRBJ1-5,CASSRGSGTGPNQPQHF,TGTGCCAGTAGTAGGGGATCCGGGACAGGGCCCAATCAGCCCCAGCATTTT
TRBV15,NA,TRBJ2-1,CATGLAYNEQFF,TGTGCCACCGGTCTAGCCTACAATGAGCAGTTCTTC
TRBV11-2,NA,TRBJ2-4,CASSLVRGRNIQYF,TGTGCCAGCAGCTTAGTTAGAGGGCGGAACATTCAGTACTTC
TRBV5-1,NA,TRBJ2-5,CASSLFTAQETQYF,TGCGCCAGCAGCCTGTTCACAGCTCAAGAGACCCAGTACTTC
TRBV11-2,NA,TRBJ2-1,CASSLGLARNEQFF,TGTGCCAGCAGCTTAGGCCTAGCACGGAATGAGCAGTTCTTC
TRBV10-3,NA,TRBJ1-2,CAISEQGNYGYTF,TGTGCCATCAGTGAGCAGGGTAACTATGGCTACACCTTC
TRBV5-3,TRBD1,TRBJ2-6,CARSGTGTLGANVLTF,TGTGCCAGAAGCGGGACAGGTACCCTGGGGGCCAACGTCCTGACTTTC
TRBV19,NA,TRBJ1-2,CASSIGEGRDYGYTF,TGTGCCAGTAGTATAGGAGAGGGCCGGGACTATGGCTACACCTTC
TRBV18,NA,TRBJ2-7,CASSPFTKYEQYF,TGTGCCAGCTCACCATTCACAAAGTACGAGCAGTACTTC